This T cell receptor beta chain was observed in a study of blood T cell repertoires in COVID-19. On the study more broadly: Collection of acute and convalescent COVID-19 samples took place in the United States, Italy and Spain. The cDNA or gDNA used as material had been derived from T cells, B-cell-depleted T cells, or PBMCs.

In the source study's methods: Amplification from reference gene primers served as the basis for estimated nucleated cell counts. Profiled with immunoSEQ multiplex PCR; TCRdb holds only in-frame clones, not every one. The V and J calls and clone size come from that table; D and trimming were worked out from the DNA. The data show about 490,000 clones, 70% to 90% seen once. This clonotype was sampled from a human donor in a cohort sampled during active COVID-19. Source material: peripheral blood.

CDR3 in DNA: TGTGCCAGCAGCGCCACCGGGACTAGCGGTACCGGGGAGCTGTTTTTT. Translation: CASSATGTSGTGELFF. This chain links TRBV5-5 with TRBJ2-2; 11 nucleotides align to TRBD2. Germline V gives CDR1 SGHKS, CDR2 YYEKEE (reference sequence). The CDR3 loop spans 16 amino acids. V was pared by 4 bases and J by 5 bases, with 7 bases of the junction left unmatched.